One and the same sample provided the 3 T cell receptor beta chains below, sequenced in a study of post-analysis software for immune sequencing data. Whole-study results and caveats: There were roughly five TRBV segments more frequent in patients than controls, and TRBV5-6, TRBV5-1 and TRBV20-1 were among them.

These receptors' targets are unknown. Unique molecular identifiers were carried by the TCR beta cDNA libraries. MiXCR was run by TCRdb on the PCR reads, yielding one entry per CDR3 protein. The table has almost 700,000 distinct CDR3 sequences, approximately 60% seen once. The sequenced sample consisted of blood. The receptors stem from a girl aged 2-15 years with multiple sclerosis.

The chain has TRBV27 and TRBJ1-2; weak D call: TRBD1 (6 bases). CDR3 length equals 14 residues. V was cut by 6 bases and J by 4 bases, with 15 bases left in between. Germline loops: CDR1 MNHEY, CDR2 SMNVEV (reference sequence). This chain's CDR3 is CASRARQESYGYTF. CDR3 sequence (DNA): TGTGCCAGCAGGGCGAGACAGGAAAGCTATGGCTACACCTTC.

CDR3: CASSLTGLLTGELFF. DNA for the CDR3: TGCGCCAGCAGCCTGACAGGGTTACTCACCGGGGAGCTGTTTTTT. The genes are TRBV5-1 and TRBJ2-2, with 7 bases aligning to TRBD1. The CDR3 loop spans 15 amino acids. After removal of 4 bases from V and 4 bases from J, the junction contained 7 bases not matched to a gene. The germline V gene encodes CDR1 SGHRS and CDR2 YFSETQ.

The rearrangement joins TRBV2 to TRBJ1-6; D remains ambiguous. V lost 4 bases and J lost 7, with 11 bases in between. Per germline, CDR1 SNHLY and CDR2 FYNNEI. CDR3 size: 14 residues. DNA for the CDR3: TGTGCCAGCAGTGCAACTAGAGGGAATTCACCCCTCCACTTT. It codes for CASSATRGNSPLHF.